This T cell receptor (beta chain) emerged from a study of blood T cell repertoires in COVID-19. Study context: Some COVID-19 samples were acute and others convalescent; all came from the United States, Italy and Spain.

Germline CDR1 reads MNHEY; CDR2 reads SVGAGI. V was pared by 5 bases and J by 0 bases, with 7 bases of the junction left unmatched. The CDR3 runs to 15 residues. Sequencing used immunoSEQ multiplex PCR; TCRdb keeps in-frame clones, though not all of them. The sample holds around 100,000 clones; approximately 89% are singletons and the top ten take roughly 15%. Sequencing was done on a sample of peripheral blood. The receptor was isolated from a woman older than 75 in a cohort sampled during active COVID-19. The chain links TRBV6-5 to TRBJ2-7; 7 nucleotides align to TRBD1. The CDR3 DNA sequence: TGTGCCAGCAGTAGAAACCGGGACAGCTCCTACGAGCAGTACTTC. Translation gives CASSRNRDSSYEQYF.